The 3 T cell receptor beta chains below come from one sample, sequenced in a study of PD-1 blockade in classical Hodgkin lymphoma. All the patients suffered relapse after autologous stem cell transplantation, and brentuximab vedotin exposure differed. Assay used: immunoSEQ multiplex PCR; TCRdb lists only in-frame clones, some missing. The top ten hold approximately 3% of the sample, which has 40,000 to 45,000 clones, approximately 70% seen once. Sequenced material: peripheral blood mononuclear cells (PBMCs), taken at baseline. The receptors derive from a human donor with classical Hodgkin lymphoma.

The chain combines TRBV6-5 with TRBJ2-7; TRBD1 is a possible D gene (5 bases). Per germline, CDR1 MNHEY and CDR2 SVGAGI. Trimming took off 1 base at V and 7 bases at J, with 17 bases between the two ends. This CDR3 has 15 residues. CDR3 loop: CASSYFSSGAGEQYF. The CDR3 coding sequence is TGTGCCAGCAGTTACTTCTCGAGTGGGGCTGGGGAGCAGTACTTC.

The CDR3 loop reads CASSVELVTNEQFF. The CDR3 bases are TGTGCCAGCAGCGTAGAACTAGTCACCAATGAGCAGTTCTTC. The rearrangement uses TRBV9 and TRBJ2-1, with D possibly matching TRBD2 (5 bases). The V end was cut by 0 bases, the J end by 6 bases, with 10 bases between. The CDR3 runs to 14 residues. The germline V gene has CDR1 SGDLS and CDR2 YYNGEE.

The chain is built from TRBV7-9 and TRBJ1-4; D is possibly TRBD1 (5 bases). V gave up 3 bases and J gave up 7 bases, with 18 bases separating them. This CDR3 has 16 residues. The germline gives CDR1 SEHNR, CDR2 FQNEAQ (reference sequence). The CDR3 DNA reads as TGTGCCAGCAGCTTCGAGGGTGGGGCGGCGGGTGAAAAACTGTTTTTT. This gives the protein CASSFEGGAAGEKLFF.